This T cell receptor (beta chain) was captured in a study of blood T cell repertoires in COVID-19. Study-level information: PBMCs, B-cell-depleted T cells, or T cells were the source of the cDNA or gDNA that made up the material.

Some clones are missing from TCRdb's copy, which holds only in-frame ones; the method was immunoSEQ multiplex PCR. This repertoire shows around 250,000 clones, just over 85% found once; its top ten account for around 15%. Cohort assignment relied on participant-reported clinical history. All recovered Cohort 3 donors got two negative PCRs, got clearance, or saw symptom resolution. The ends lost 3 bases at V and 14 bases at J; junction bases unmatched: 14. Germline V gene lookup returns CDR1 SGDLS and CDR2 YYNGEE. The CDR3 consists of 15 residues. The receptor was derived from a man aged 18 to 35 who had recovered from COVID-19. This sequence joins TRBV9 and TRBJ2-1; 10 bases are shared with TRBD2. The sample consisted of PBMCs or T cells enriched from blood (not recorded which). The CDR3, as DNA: TGTGCCAGCAGCGAGGGGAGACTAGCGGGCCAGAGGGAGTTCTTC. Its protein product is CASSEGRLAGQREFF. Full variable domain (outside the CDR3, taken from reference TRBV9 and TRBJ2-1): DSGVTQTPKHLITATGQRVTLRCSPRSGDLSVYWYQQSLDQGLQFLIQYYNGEERAKGNILERFSAQQFPDLHSELNLSSLELGDSALYFCASSEGRLAGQREFFGPGTRLTVL.